The T cell receptor beta chain described here comes from a study of blood T cell repertoires in COVID-19. For the study at large: Whether acute or convalescent, the COVID-19 samples came from the United States, Italy and Spain.

Sequencing used immunoSEQ multiplex PCR; TCRdb keeps in-frame clones, though not all of them. The sample shows 100,000 to 150,000 clones, 70% to 90% of them seen only once. The CDR3 covers 13 residues. CDR1 is SNHLY and CDR2 is FYNNEI in the germline V gene. Trimming removed 6 bases at V and 6 bases at J, with 15 bases between. The clonotype originates from a woman aged 45-65 years with acute or convalescent COVID-19. Sequenced: peripheral blood. V gene TRBV2 combines with J gene TRBJ2-7, with TRBD1 as a possible D gene (6 bases). CDR3 sequence reads: CASRDSGVAEQYF. The CDR3 nucleotides read TGTGCCAGCAGGGACAGTGGAGTCGCCGAGCAGTACTTC.